This is a list of T cell receptor beta chains from one sample in a study of glioma-infiltrating T cells after dendritic cell vaccination. Sequencing used immunoSEQ multiplex PCR; TCRdb keeps in-frame clones, though not all of them. Here the sample spans about 38,000 clones, just under 85% being singletons. The sequencing used blood, collected before dendritic cell vaccination. The receptor set was obtained from a human donor with glioblastoma. CDR3s include the opening cysteine and the closing phenylalanine or tryptophan. Fields, in order: V gene, clone size, D gene, J gene, CDR3 DNA, CDR3 protein. D genes are given only for firm matches. A clone size is listed for some rows: how often the clone was seen (once, few, many), or a class if it is expanded.

V: TRBV7-2
size: -
D: -
J: TRBJ2-3
DNA: TGTGCCAGCAGCTTAGTATTAGGCACAGATACGCAGTATTTT
CDR3: CASSLVLGTDTQYF

V: TRBV4-2
size: -
D: -
J: TRBJ1-5
DNA: TGTGCCAGCAGCCAAGAGGAAGGTCAGGCCTACAATCAGCCCCAGCATTTT
CDR3: CASSQEEGQAYNQPQHF

V: TRBV7-6
size: -
D: TRBD2
J: TRBJ2-1
DNA: TGTGCCAGCAGCACCCGGACTAGCGGGGGGGCCCATGAGCAGTTCTTC
CDR3: CASSTRTSGGAHEQFF

V: TRBV9
size: once
D: TRBD2
J: TRBJ2-5
DNA: TGTGCCAGCGCTATAGGACTAGCTGGGGAGACCCAGTACTTC
CDR3: CASAIGLAGETQYF

V: TRBV25-1
size: -
D: TRBD1
J: TRBJ2-5
DNA: TGTGCCAGCAGTGAAGACAGGGGGTTTGATGAGACCCAGTACTTC
CDR3: CASSEDRGFDETQYF

V: TRBV19
size: few
D: -
J: TRBJ1-5
DNA: TGTGCCAGTAGTATTGATTTATTCGACAGGCGTCGGATAGTTCAGCCCCAGCATTTT
CDR3: CASSIDLFDRRRIVQPQHF

V: TRBV21-1
size: few
D: -
J: TRBJ2-3
DNA: TGTGCCAGCAGCACAACGGGCGAGCGGGGAGGCAGGACAGATACGCAGTATTTT
CDR3: CASSTTGERGGRTDTQYF

V: TRBV7-6
size: -
D: TRBD2
J: TRBJ2-3
DNA: TGTGCCAGCAGCTTAGGCGGGGGGGCAAGCACAGATACGCAGTATTTT
CDR3: CASSLGGGASTDTQYF

V: TRBV11-3
size: once
D: -
J: TRBJ2-1
DNA: TGTGCCAGCAGCCTCTTCGGGGATGAGCAGTTCTTC
CDR3: CASSLFGDEQFF

V: TRBV5-8
size: few
D: -
J: TRBJ1-2
DNA: TGTGCCAGCAGCTTTTTTCTAGGGAGCTCACAGTCGGCCCGCTATGGCTACACCTTC
CDR3: CASSFFLGSSQSARYGYTF

V: TRBV10-2
size: -
D: TRBD2
J: TRBJ2-3
DNA: TGCGCCAGCAGTGAGTCTCGGCGGGGGGGTTTAGATACGCAGTATTTT
CDR3: CASSESRRGGLDTQYF

V: TRBV4-2
size: -
D: TRBD1
J: TRBJ1-2
DNA: TGTGCCAGCAGCAATCAATTTACGACAGGGAACTATGGCTACACCTTC
CDR3: CASSNQFTTGNYGYTF

V: TRBV7-2
size: -
D: -
J: TRBJ2-3
DNA: TGTGCCAGCAGCCCCCAGCGGTATGCAACGCAGTATTTT
CDR3: CASSPQRYATQYF

V: TRBV12-5
size: -
D: TRBD1
J: TRBJ2-5
DNA: TGTGCTAGTGGTTCTGGGACAGGGACTCAAGAGACCCAGTACTTC
CDR3: CASGSGTGTQETQYF

V: TRBV5-8
size: -
D: -
J: TRBJ1-5
DNA: TGTGCCAGCATCCCGGGGTCACGGGGCAATCAGCCCCAGCATTTT
CDR3: CASIPGSRGNQPQHF

V: TRBV7-9
size: -
D: -
J: TRBJ1-1
DNA: TGTGCCAGCAGCTTAGGGCAGGGGTTGAACACTGAAGCTTTCTTT
CDR3: CASSLGQGLNTEAFF

V: TRBV6-6
size: -
D: TRBD1
J: TRBJ2-7
DNA: TGTGCCAGCAGTTACACAGGGGGCGAATACGAGCAGTACTTC
CDR3: CASSYTGGEYEQYF

V: TRBV30
size: -
D: -
J: TRBJ1-3
DNA: TGTGCCTGGAAGACTTACCGGACAGCCGGAAACACCATATATTTT
CDR3: CAWKTYRTAGNTIYF

V: TRBV4-3
size: -
D: -
J: TRBJ1-2
DNA: TGCGCCAGCAGCCCGGATGCCGGGGGAACCTATGGCTACACCTTC
CDR3: CASSPDAGGTYGYTF

V: TRBV5-1
size: -
D: -
J: TRBJ2-5
DNA: TGCGCCAGCAGCTCCGACACCCAAGAGACCCAGTACTTC
CDR3: CASSSDTQETQYF

V: TRBV6-4
size: -
D: TRBD2
J: TRBJ2-3
DNA: TGTGCCAGCAGTGACGGGACTAGCGGGGGGGCCACAGATACGCAGTATTTT
CDR3: CASSDGTSGGATDTQYF

V: TRBV4-1
size: -
D: TRBD2
J: TRBJ2-3
DNA: TGCGCCAGCAGCCAAGATACCCAGCGGGGGGCAAGCACAGATACGCAGTATTTT
CDR3: CASSQDTQRGASTDTQYF